Listed below are T cell receptor beta chains from one sample, sequenced in a study of early T cells in non-severe SARS-CoV-2 infection. One entry per CDR3 protein, called by TCRdb with MiXCR from the 5' RACE reads. This table holds tens of thousands of distinct CDR3 sequences, around 9.1% found once. The sequenced sample was whole blood, obtained at baseline. Source of these receptors: an adult who was a healthcare worker with PCR-confirmed SARS-CoV-2 infection or an uninfected control (not recorded which). CDR3s include the opening cysteine and the closing phenylalanine or tryptophan. Fields, in order: D gene, clone size, V gene, J gene, CDR3 protein, CDR3 DNA. A D gene is named only where the DNA matches it firmly. Size tells how often a clone was seen (once, few, many) or the class of an expanded clone, and some rows leave it out.

D gene: .
clone size: many
V gene: TRBV20-1
J gene: TRBJ2-5
CDR3 protein: CSALGERAKETQYF
CDR3 DNA: TGCAGTGCCCTCGGGGAACGTGCGAAAGAGACCCAGTACTTC

D gene: .
clone size: many
V gene: TRBV5-1
J gene: TRBJ2-5
CDR3 protein: CASRPDGLTQETQYF
CDR3 DNA: TGCGCCAGCAGACCCGACGGACTGACGCAAGAGACCCAGTACTTC

D gene: .
clone size: few
V gene: TRBV4-1
J gene: TRBJ2-7
CDR3 protein: CASSQGAGVNEQYF
CDR3 DNA: TGCGCCAGCAGCCAAGGGGCAGGCGTAAACGAGCAGTACTTC

D gene: .
clone size: .
V gene: TRBV2
J gene: TRBJ1-5
CDR3 protein: CASTQGSIGNQPQHF
CDR3 DNA: TGTGCCAGCACCCAGGGGAGTATTGGCAATCAGCCCCAGCATTTT

D gene: .
clone size: many
V gene: TRBV6-5
J gene: TRBJ1-2
CDR3 protein: CARERQGPNYGYTF
CDR3 DNA: TGTGCGAGAGAGAGGCAGGGGCCTAACTATGGCTACACCTTC

D gene: .
clone size: many
V gene: TRBV2
J gene: TRBJ1-6
CDR3 protein: CASSDRFTILHF
CDR3 DNA: TGTGCCAGCAGTGATAGGTTCACCATCCTCCACTTT

D gene: TRBD1
clone size: many
V gene: TRBV5-4
J gene: TRBJ2-7
CDR3 protein: CASSLGQGASYEQYF
CDR3 DNA: TGTGCCAGCAGCTTGGGACAGGGGGCATCCTACGAGCAGTACTTC

D gene: .
clone size: .
V gene: TRBV10-3
J gene: TRBJ1-1
CDR3 protein: CAISESSGRLNTEAFF
CDR3 DNA: TGTGCCATCAGTGAGTCGAGCGGCAGGCTGAACACTGAAGCTTTCTTT

D gene: TRBD2
clone size: few
V gene: TRBV6-2/TRBV6-3
J gene: TRBJ2-7
CDR3 protein: CASSYALSGGSYEQYF
CDR3 DNA: TGTGCCAGCAGTTACGCCCTGAGCGGGGGCTCCTACGAGCAGTACTTC

D gene: .
clone size: few
V gene: TRBV20-1
J gene: TRBJ2-1
CDR3 protein: CSALLEDPPYSSYNEQFF
CDR3 DNA: TGCAGTGCCCTATTAGAGGACCCACCGTATAGCTCCTACAATGAGCAGTTCTTC

D gene: TRBD2
clone size: few
V gene: TRBV29-1
J gene: TRBJ2-3
CDR3 protein: CSVAGTSGVVADTQYF
CDR3 DNA: TGCAGCGTCGCCGGGACTAGCGGGGTTGTCGCAGATACGCAGTATTTT

D gene: .
clone size: .
V gene: TRBV3-1
J gene: TRBJ2-7
CDR3 protein: CASSQGVAEQYF
CDR3 DNA: TGTGCCAGCAGCCAAGGGGTAGCCGAGCAGTACTTC

D gene: .
clone size: few
V gene: TRBV6-1
J gene: TRBJ2-7
CDR3 protein: CAGGFSGAPGEQYF
CDR3 DNA: TGTGCCGGCGGCTTTTCCGGGGCCCCTGGGGAGCAGTACTTC

D gene: .
clone size: many
V gene: TRBV5-1
J gene: TRBJ1-4
CDR3 protein: CASSLDRPQEKLFF
CDR3 DNA: TGCGCCAGCAGCTTGGACCGACCCCAGGAAAAACTGTTTTTT

D gene: .
clone size: .
V gene: TRBV2
J gene: TRBJ1-2
CDR3 protein: CASSEDMGDFYGYTF
CDR3 DNA: TGTGCCAGCAGTGAAGACATGGGCGATTTCTATGGCTACACCTTC

D gene: TRBD1
clone size: few
V gene: TRBV5-4
J gene: TRBJ1-6
CDR3 protein: CASSPQGSYNSPLHF
CDR3 DNA: TGTGCCAGCAGCCCACAGGGGTCCTATAATTCACCCCTCCACTTT

D gene: .
clone size: .
V gene: TRBV20-1
J gene: TRBJ1-3
CDR3 protein: CSARVATSVGNTIYF
CDR3 DNA: TGCAGTGCTAGAGTTGCCACATCGGTTGGAAACACCATATATTTT

D gene: .
clone size: many
V gene: TRBV5-1
J gene: TRBJ2-4
CDR3 protein: CASSLDSGEDIQYF
CDR3 DNA: TGCGCCAGCAGCTTGGATTCGGGAGAGGACATTCAGTACTTC

D gene: .
clone size: few
V gene: TRBV12-3/TRBV12-4
J gene: TRBJ1-2
CDR3 protein: CASRPGVGSNYGYTF
CDR3 DNA: TGTGCCAGCAGACCTGGGGTGGGGAGCAACTATGGCTACACCTTC

D gene: TRBD1
clone size: few
V gene: TRBV7-9
J gene: TRBJ1-1
CDR3 protein: CASSLGEDRTEAFF
CDR3 DNA: TGTGCCAGCAGCTTAGGGGAGGACAGGACTGAAGCTTTCTTT

D gene: .
clone size: .
V gene: TRBV7-3
J gene: TRBJ1-6
CDR3 protein: CASSPGAPSPLHF
CDR3 DNA: TGTGCCAGCAGCCCCGGGGCTCCCTCACCCCTCCACTTT

D gene: TRBD1
clone size: few
V gene: TRBV7-2
J gene: TRBJ1-6
CDR3 protein: CASSSFGQGSSYNSPLHF
CDR3 DNA: TGTGCCAGCAGCTCTTTTGGACAGGGATCCTCCTATAATTCACCCCTCCACTTT

D gene: TRBD1
clone size: few
V gene: TRBV20-1
J gene: TRBJ2-1
CDR3 protein: CSASGQDRNEQFF
CDR3 DNA: TGCAGTGCTAGTGGACAGGATAGAAATGAGCAGTTCTTC

D gene: TRBD1
clone size: many
V gene: TRBV12-3/TRBV12-4
J gene: TRBJ2-5
CDR3 protein: CASAPTGGVETQYF
CDR3 DNA: TGTGCCAGCGCTCCGACAGGGGGCGTTGAGACCCAGTACTTC

D gene: TRBD1
clone size: .
V gene: TRBV30
J gene: TRBJ2-7
CDR3 protein: CAWNLRDRASEQYF
CDR3 DNA: TGTGCCTGGAACTTGCGAGACAGGGCATCCGAGCAGTACTTC

D gene: .
clone size: few
V gene: TRBV4-3
J gene: TRBJ2-3
CDR3 protein: CASSQDRAGQGRWAQYF
CDR3 DNA: TGCGCCAGCAGCCAAGACAGAGCGGGTCAGGGACGGTGGGCGCAGTATTTT

D gene: .
clone size: .
V gene: TRBV7-7
J gene: TRBJ2-3
CDR3 protein: CASSPLAASTDTQYF
CDR3 DNA: TGTGCTAGCAGCCCGTTAGCGGCTAGCACAGATACGCAGTATTTT

D gene: TRBD1
clone size: many
V gene: TRBV12-3/TRBV12-4
J gene: TRBJ2-1
CDR3 protein: CASSGRTGSSYNEQFF
CDR3 DNA: TGTGCCAGCAGTGGAAGGACAGGGAGCTCCTACAATGAGCAGTTCTTC

D gene: .
clone size: many
V gene: TRBV7-9
J gene: TRBJ2-2
CDR3 protein: CASSLGTNTGELFF
CDR3 DNA: TGTGCCAGCAGCCTTGGGACTAACACCGGGGAGCTGTTTTTT

D gene: TRBD2
clone size: .
V gene: TRBV20-1
J gene: TRBJ2-7
CDR3 protein: CSARDPLAGVSYEQYF
CDR3 DNA: TGCAGTGCTAGAGATCCCCTAGCGGGCGTCTCCTACGAGCAGTACTTC

D gene: TRBD2
clone size: .
V gene: TRBV7-6
J gene: TRBJ2-1
CDR3 protein: CASSLAIGTSLNEQFF
CDR3 DNA: TGTGCCAGCAGCTTAGCGATCGGGACTAGCCTGAATGAGCAGTTCTTC

D gene: .
clone size: many
V gene: TRBV29-1
J gene: TRBJ2-7
CDR3 protein: CSVGQTGAYEQYF
CDR3 DNA: TGCAGCGTTGGGCAAACGGGCGCCTACGAGCAGTACTTC

D gene: .
clone size: few
V gene: TRBV10-3
J gene: TRBJ2-7
CDR3 protein: CAISDPVRGQLEQYF
CDR3 DNA: TGTGCCATCAGTGACCCGGTGCGGGGCCAATTAGAGCAGTACTTC

D gene: .
clone size: .
V gene: TRBV5-4
J gene: TRBJ2-5
CDR3 protein: CASSPDNRAEETQYF
CDR3 DNA: TGTGCCAGCAGCCCGGACAACCGAGCGGAGGAGACCCAGTACTTC

D gene: .
clone size: few
V gene: TRBV5-5
J gene: TRBJ2-7
CDR3 protein: CASSLTLTRSYEQYF
CDR3 DNA: TGTGCCAGCAGCTTGACACTAACCAGGAGCTACGAGCAGTACTTC

D gene: .
clone size: few
V gene: TRBV6-2/TRBV6-3
J gene: TRBJ2-4
CDR3 protein: CASSYSIREAKNIQYF
CDR3 DNA: TGTGCCAGCAGTTACTCGATACGAGAAGCCAAAAACATTCAGTACTTC

D gene: .
clone size: few
V gene: TRBV14
J gene: TRBJ2-7
CDR3 protein: CASTKGGALFYEQYF
CDR3 DNA: TGTGCCAGCACGAAGGGCGGGGCCCTTTTCTACGAGCAGTACTTC

D gene: TRBD1
clone size: few
V gene: TRBV20-1
J gene: TRBJ1-2
CDR3 protein: CSARKGADGYTF
CDR3 DNA: TGCAGTGCTAGAAAGGGGGCGGATGGCTACACCTTC

D gene: TRBD1
clone size: .
V gene: TRBV7-7
J gene: TRBJ2-2
CDR3 protein: CASSLDRTTGELFF
CDR3 DNA: TGTGCCAGCAGCTTGGACAGGACCACCGGGGAGCTGTTTTTT